This T cell receptor beta chain is from a study of blood T cells in healthy people across ages. Researchers report isolating at least 6.5 million PBMCs per sample. Germline V CDR1 and CDR2: SGHDT, YYEEEE. V lost 0 bases to trimming and J lost 10 bases, with 16 bases between them. The CDR3 totals 15 residues. Primers used in a second PCR of roughly 6 to 11 cycles were a sample-barcoded 5' primer and a J-beta primer mix. TCRdb analysed the 5' RACE reads with MiXCR anew, one entry per CDR3 protein. The sample comprises more than 550,000 distinct CDR3 sequences, around a fifth of which are singletons, and 22% rests with the top ten.

Material for sequencing was blood. The receptor's source is a man in his sixties or seventies in good health. V is TRBV5-6 and J is TRBJ1-4; a possible D gene is TRBD1 (5 bases). The CDR3 nucleotides are TGTGCCAGCAGCTTGGTTCAGGGAGGTTCGGGAAAACTGTTTTTT. Residues: CASSLVQGGSGKLFF.